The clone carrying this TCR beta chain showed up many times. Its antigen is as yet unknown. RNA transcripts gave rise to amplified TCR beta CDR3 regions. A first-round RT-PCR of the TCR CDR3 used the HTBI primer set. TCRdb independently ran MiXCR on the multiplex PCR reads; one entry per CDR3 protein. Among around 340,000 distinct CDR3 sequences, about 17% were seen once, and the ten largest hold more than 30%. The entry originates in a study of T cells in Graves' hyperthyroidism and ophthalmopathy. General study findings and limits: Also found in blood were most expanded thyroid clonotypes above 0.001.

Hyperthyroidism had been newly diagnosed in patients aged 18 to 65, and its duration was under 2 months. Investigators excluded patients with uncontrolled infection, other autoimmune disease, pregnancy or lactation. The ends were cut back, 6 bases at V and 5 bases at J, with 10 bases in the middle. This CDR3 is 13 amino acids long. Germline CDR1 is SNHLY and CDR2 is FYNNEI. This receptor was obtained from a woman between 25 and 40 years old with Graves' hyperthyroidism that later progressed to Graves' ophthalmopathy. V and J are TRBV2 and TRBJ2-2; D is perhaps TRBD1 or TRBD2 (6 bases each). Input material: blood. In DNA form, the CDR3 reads TGTGCCAGCAGGGACAGCGGGACCGGGGAGCTGTTTTTT. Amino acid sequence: CASRDSGTGELFF.